This TCR beta chain was found in a study of blood T cell repertoires in COVID-19. At the level of the study: The United States, Italy and Spain provided the acute and convalescent COVID-19 samples.

Original methodology: Nucleated cell counts were estimated from reference gene primer amplification. Sequencing used immunoSEQ multiplex PCR; TCRdb keeps in-frame clones, though not all of them. V, J and clone size are those of that table, while D and trimming were read from the DNA. The sample includes 300,000 to 500,000 clones, 88% of them seen just once. Germline V gene lookup returns CDR1 SGHAT and CDR2 FQNNGV. The germline V and J ends were trimmed by 5 bases and 8 bases, with 22 bases remaining between them. The CDR3 runs 16 residues. The rearrangement joins TRBV11-2 to TRBJ2-1; D is perhaps TRBD1 (5 bases). The specimen was PBMCs or T cells enriched from blood (not recorded which). The clonotype comes from a woman in her 40s with acute COVID-19. This chain's CDR3 is CASSPETDTEADEQFF. CDR3 nucleotides: TGTGCCAGCAGCCCCGAGACAGACACAGAGGCAGATGAGCAGTTCTTC. The full variable domain, rest sourced from reference TRBV11-2 and TRBJ2-1, is EAGVAQSPRYKIIEKRQSVAFWCNPISGHATLYWYQQILGQGPKLLIQFQNNGVVDDSQLPKDRFSAERLKGVDSTLKIQPAKLEDSAVYLCASSPETDTEADEQFFGPGTRLTVL.